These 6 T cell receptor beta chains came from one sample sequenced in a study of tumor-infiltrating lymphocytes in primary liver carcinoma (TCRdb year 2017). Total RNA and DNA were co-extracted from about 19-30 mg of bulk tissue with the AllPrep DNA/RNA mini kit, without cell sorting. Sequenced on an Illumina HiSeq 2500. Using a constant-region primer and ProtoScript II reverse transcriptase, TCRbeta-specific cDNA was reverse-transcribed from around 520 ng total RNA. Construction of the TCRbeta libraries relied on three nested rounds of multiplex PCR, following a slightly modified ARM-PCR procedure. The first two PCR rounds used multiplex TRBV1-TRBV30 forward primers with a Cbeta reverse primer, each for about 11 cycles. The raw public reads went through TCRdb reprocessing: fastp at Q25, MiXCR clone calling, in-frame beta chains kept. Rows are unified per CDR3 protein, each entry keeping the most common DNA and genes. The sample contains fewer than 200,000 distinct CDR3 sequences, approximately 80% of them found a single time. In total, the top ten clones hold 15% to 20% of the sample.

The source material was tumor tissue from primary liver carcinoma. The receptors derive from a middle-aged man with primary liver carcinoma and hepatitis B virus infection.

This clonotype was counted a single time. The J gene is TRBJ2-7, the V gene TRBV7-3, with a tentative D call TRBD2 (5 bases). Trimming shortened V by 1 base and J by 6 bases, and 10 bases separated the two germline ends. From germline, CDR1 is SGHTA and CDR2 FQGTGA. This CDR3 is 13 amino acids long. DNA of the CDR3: TGTGCCAGCAGCTTAAGGACTTCGGGCGAGCAGTACTTC. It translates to CASSLRTSGEQYF. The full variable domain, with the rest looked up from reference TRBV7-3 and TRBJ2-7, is GAGVSQTPSNKVTEKGKYVELRCDPISGHTALYWYRQSLGQGPEFLIYFQGTGAADDSGLPNDRFFAVRPEGSVSTLKIQRTERGDSAVYLCASSLRTSGEQYFGPGTRLTVT.

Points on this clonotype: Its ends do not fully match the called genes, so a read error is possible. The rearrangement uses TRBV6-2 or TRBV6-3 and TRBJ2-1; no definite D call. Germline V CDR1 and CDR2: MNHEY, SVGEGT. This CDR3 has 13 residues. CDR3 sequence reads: CASSYSYRNKQFF. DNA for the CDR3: TGTGCCAGTAGTTACTCGTATAGGAATAAGCAGTTCTTC.

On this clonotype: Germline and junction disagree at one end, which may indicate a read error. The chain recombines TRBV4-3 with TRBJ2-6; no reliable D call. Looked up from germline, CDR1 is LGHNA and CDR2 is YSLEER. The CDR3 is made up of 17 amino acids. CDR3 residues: CASSQDGFRSEANVLTF. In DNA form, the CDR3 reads TGCGCCAGCAGTCAAGATGGGTTCCGCTCTGAGGCCAACGTCCTGACTTTC.

CDR3 DNA sequence: TGCGCCAGCAGCCTGGGGACTAGCGGGACCCCCGAGCAGTACTTC. Amino acid sequence: CASSLGTSGTPEQYF. The genes are TRBV5-1 and TRBJ2-7; 13 nucleotides match TRBD2. The ends lost 4 bases at V and 6 bases at J; junction bases unmatched: 7. The CDR3 loop spans 15 amino acids. Germline lookup yields CDR1 SGHRS and CDR2 YFSETQ.

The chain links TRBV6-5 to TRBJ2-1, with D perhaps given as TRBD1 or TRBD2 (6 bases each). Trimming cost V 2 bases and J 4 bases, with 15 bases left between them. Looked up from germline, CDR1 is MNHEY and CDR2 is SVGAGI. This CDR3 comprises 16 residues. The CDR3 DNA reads TGTGCCAGCAGTTACGGGGGGCAGGGAATTTACAATGAGCAGTTCTTC. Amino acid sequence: CASSYGGQGIYNEQFF.

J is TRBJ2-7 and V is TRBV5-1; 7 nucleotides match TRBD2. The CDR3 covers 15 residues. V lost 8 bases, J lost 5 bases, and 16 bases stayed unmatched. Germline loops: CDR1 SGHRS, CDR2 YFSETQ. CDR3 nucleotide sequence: TGCGCCAGTAGCCCTGGACTAGTGGGAGTCAACGAGCAGTACTTC. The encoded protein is CASSPGLVGVNEQYF.